Following are 29 T cell receptor beta chains from one sample sequenced in a study of identical twins. TCRdb re-analysed the 5' RACE reads in MiXCR, keeping a single row per CDR3 protein. This sample has hundreds of thousands of distinct CDR3 sequences; 12% occur once, and the top ten carry around 1.6%. The same data also contributed to another study, on yellow fever vaccine responses in identical twins.

The sample comprised PBMCs. The origin of the receptors is a woman between 18 and 29 years old in good health.

The genes are TRBV20-1 and TRBJ2-5; TRBD2 aligns across 8 bases. CDR1 and CDR2 (germline): DFQATT, SNEGSKA (reference sequence). The length of the CDR3 is 15 residues. Trimming removed 2 bases from V and 5 bases from J; junction bases left unmatched: 10. This CDR3 is CSARPLAGGLETQYF. The CDR3 bases are TGCAGTGCTAGACCACTTGCGGGGGGCCTCGAGACCCAGTACTTC.

The chain has TRBV6-4 and TRBJ1-6, with D hard to call. The CDR3 sequence is 16 residues long. From germline, CDR1 is MRHNA and CDR2 SNTAGT. Between the trimmed V and J ends, which lost 2 bases and 9 bases, there was a span of 17 bases. Here the CDR3 DNA reads TGTGCCAGCAGTGACCTCCCGGTTGTAATGGGTTCACCCCTCCACTTT. Translated: CASSDLPVVMGSPLHF.

V and J are TRBV10-3 and TRBJ2-3, with 11 bases identical to TRBD1. CDR3 size: 15 residues. Germline V lookup: CDR1 ENHRY, CDR2 SYGVKD. The V and J ends lost 6 bases and 3 bases, in that order; junction bases with no gene match: 5. This chain's CDR3 is CAISVGQGATDTQYF. The CDR3 DNA is TGTGCCATCAGCGTTGGACAGGGGGCGACAGATACGCAGTATTTT.

The rearrangement joins TRBV4-2 to TRBJ2-7, with TRBD2 matching 11 bases. The V gene end was trimmed by 6 bases and the J gene end by 5 bases; junction bases not matched to a gene: 6. The CDR3 contains 14 residues. The V gene's germline CDR1 is LGHNA and CDR2 YNFKEQ. The CDR3 coding sequence is TGTGCCAGCAGGATCGAACTAGCGGGAGACGAGCAGTACTTC. It codes for CASRIELAGDEQYF.

This clonotype was seen a handful of times. This chain links TRBV3-1 with TRBJ1-1; TRBD1 is a possible D gene (5 bases). The germline V gene encodes CDR1 LGHDT and CDR2 YNNKEL (reference sequence). V was clipped by 5 bases and J by 4 bases, with 11 bases between them. The CDR3 is made up of 13 amino acids. CDR3 residues: CASSSGQTTEAFF. CDR3 DNA sequence: TGTGCCAGCAGCTCCGGACAAACCACTGAAGCTTTCTTT.

This clonotype has a count of ten or more. CDR3 protein: CSARPGEGPQHF. In nucleotides, the CDR3 is TGCAGTGCTAGACCGGGGGAGGGGCCCCAGCATTTT. V and J are TRBV20-1 and TRBJ1-5; the D gene is possibly TRBD1 (5 bases). Trimming stripped 2 bases from V and 9 bases from J, with 11 bases between. The length of the CDR3 is 12 residues. Germline lookup yields CDR1 DFQATT and CDR2 SNEGSKA (reference sequence).

CDR3 residues: CSARPIMKTGGSAETQYF. The CDR3 nucleotides read TGCAGTGCTAGACCGATCATGAAGACAGGGGGCTCGGCAGAGACCCAGTACTTC. The chain has TRBV20-1 and TRBJ2-5; 10 bases agree with TRBD1. V trimming: 2 bases; J trimming: 4 bases; junction bases outside the gene matches: 16. CDR1 is DFQATT and CDR2 is SNEGSKA in the germline V gene (reference sequence). The CDR3 has 18 amino acids.

The chain carries TRBV3-1 and TRBJ2-1; 11 bases are a match to TRBD2. The CDR3 covers 17 residues. CDR1 LGHDT and CDR2 YNNKEL come from the germline V gene (reference sequence). V lost 4 bases and J lost 6; bases outside the gene matches: 11. The CDR3 sequence: CASSPRGSGRAFNEQFF. CDR3 in DNA: TGTGCCAGCAGCCCCCGGGGTAGCGGGAGGGCCTTCAATGAGCAGTTCTTC.

This chain connects TRBV5-1 to TRBJ2-2; the match to TRBD1 covers 10 bases. V shed 4 bases, J shed 3 bases, and the junction held 3 bases outside the gene matches. Germline V gene data show CDR1 as SGHRS and CDR2 as YFSETQ. CDR3 length: 15 residues. CDR3 DNA sequence: TGCGCCAGCAGCCAGGACAGGGGGGACACCGGGGAGCTGTTTTTT. This gives the protein CASSQDRGDTGELFF.

This clonotype was found a few times. The chain couples TRBV20-1 to TRBJ1-1, with D perhaps matching TRBD1 (5 bases). This CDR3 has 14 amino acids. V was trimmed by 4 bases and J by 3 bases, leaving 15 bases between them. CDR1 and CDR2 (germline): DFQATT, SNEGSKA (reference sequence). The CDR3 coding sequence is TGCAGTGCTACTCTAAGGCAGGGCGACACTGAAGCTTTCTTT. It translates to CSATLRQGDTEAFF.

This clonotype was recorded once. The chain carries TRBV4-2 and TRBJ2-3; TRBD1 agrees at 7 bases. The CDR3 contains 16 residues. Per the germline V gene, CDR1 is LGHNA and CDR2 is YNFKEQ. The junction had 9 bases not matched to a gene; V was cut back by 1 base and J by 5 bases. The CDR3 bases are TGTGCCAGCAGCCAAGTAGTGGGTAGGGGGCAAGATACGCAGTATTTT. This translates into CASSQVVGRGQDTQYF.

Only a few counts were recorded for this clonotype. The chain combines TRBV29-1 with TRBJ1-6; 8 bases line up with TRBD1. V was clipped by 6 bases and J by 9 bases; unmatched bases: 7. Germline CDR1 reads SQVTM; CDR2 reads ANQGSEA. The CDR3 covers 13 residues. CDR3 loop: CSVRTGITSPLHF. The CDR3 DNA sequence: TGCAGCGTGCGGACAGGGATAACTTCACCCCTCCACTTT.

CDR3 nucleotides: TGCAGCTTTAGGAGGGCCGGGGAGACCCAGTACTTC. Protein: CSFRRAGETQYF. This rearrangement joins TRBV29-1 to TRBJ2-5; D is possibly TRBD2 (6 bases). The germline V gene has CDR1 SQVTM and CDR2 ANQGSEA. V shed 8 bases and J shed 5 bases, with 15 bases lying between them. CDR3 size: 12 residues.

V usage is TRBV18 and J usage is TRBJ2-1; TRBD1 might be the D (5 bases). Germline V gene lookup returns CDR1 KGHSH and CDR2 LQKENI. The V end lost 1 base, the J end lost 7 bases, and 17 bases lay between the germline ends. This CDR3 has 16 residues. CDR3 protein: CASSPLMPGSRNEQFF. DNA of the CDR3: TGTGCCAGCTCACCACTAATGCCAGGGTCGAGGAATGAGCAGTTCTTC.

This clonotype was counted only a few times. The V and J genes are TRBV28 and TRBJ2-1; TRBD1 is a possible D gene (5 bases). Germline V CDR1 and CDR2: MDHEN, SYDVKM. The V end was cut by 7 bases, the J end by 2 bases, with 18 bases between. The CDR3 runs to 16 residues. CDR3 bases: TGTGCCAGCATCGGCCTCCAGCAGGGCCCCTACAATGAGCAGTTCTTC. It is translated as CASIGLQQGPYNEQFF. Complete variable domain (other parts from reference TRBV28 and TRBJ2-1): DVKVTQSSRYLVKRTGEKVFLECVQDMDHENMFWYRQDPGLGLRLIYFSYDVKMKEKGDIPEGYSVSREKKERFSLILESASTNQTSMYLCASIGLQQGPYNEQFFGPGTRLTVL.

This clonotype has a handful of counts. CDR3: CASSEGPYQPQHF. The CDR3 region has the DNA TGTGCCAGCAGTGAGGGGCCATATCAGCCCCAGCATTTT. This chain joins TRBV2 and TRBJ1-5; D is possibly TRBD1 (5 bases). Trimming took 3 bases from V and 5 from J, leaving 8 bases between them. This CDR3 has 13 residues. Germline CDR1 SNHLY, CDR2 FYNNEI.

In its sample, this clonotype was seen many times. This chain links TRBV5-5 with TRBJ2-3; 8 bases line up with TRBD1. The CDR3 is made up of 16 amino acids. The trim removed 1 base at V and 2 bases at J, leaving 6 bases unmatched. Germline V gene sequence: CDR1 SGHKS, CDR2 YYEKEE (reference sequence). The CDR3 loop reads CASSLPRTGNTDTQYF. The CDR3 nucleotides are TGTGCCAGCAGCTTGCCTCGGACAGGGAACACAGATACGCAGTATTTT.

This clonotype was found a few times. This chain links TRBV5-1 with TRBJ2-7; a weak D match, TRBD2 (5 bases). The CDR3 length is 15 residues. Germline CDR1 and CDR2: SGHRS and YFSETQ. V lost 4 bases to trimming and J lost 3 bases, with 17 bases between them. The CDR3 region is CASSELGGSYYEQYV. DNA for the CDR3: TGCGCCAGCAGCGAGCTTGGCGGGTCATACTACGAGCAGTACGTC.

This chain joins TRBV20-1 and TRBJ2-7; D ambiguous. Germline V gene lookup returns CDR1 DFQATT and CDR2 SNEGSKA (reference sequence). This CDR3 region has 14 residues. V lost 0 bases and J 2 bases, leaving 11 bases between the germline ends. CDR3 loop: CSARDPQIPYEQYV. In DNA form, the CDR3 reads TGCAGTGCTAGAGATCCTCAGATACCCTACGAGCAGTACGTC.

V is TRBV20-1 and J is TRBJ1-5; D is possibly TRBD1 (5 bases). With 2 bases removed from V and 2 bases from J, the gap between germline ends came to 13 bases. From germline, CDR1 is DFQATT and CDR2 SNEGSKA (reference sequence). The CDR3 runs 15 residues. The CDR3 DNA sequence: TGCAGTGCTAGATGGGGAGGGGCCCGCAATCAGCCCCAGCATTTT. Translation gives CSARWGGARNQPQHF.

There are many counts of this clonotype. The chain combines TRBV6-1 with TRBJ1-2; D remains ambiguous. V lost 2 bases, J lost 4 bases, and 5 bases lay in between. From germline, CDR1 is MNHNS and CDR2 SASEGT. This CDR3 contains 12 residues. The CDR3 region is CASSEPVYGYTF. In nucleotides, the CDR3 is TGTGCCAGCAGTGAACCAGTCTATGGCTACACCTTC.

This clonotype was detected a few times. The V gene is TRBV12-3 or TRBV12-4, the J gene TRBJ1-4, with a possible D match to TRBD1 (5 bases). This CDR3 spans 13 amino acids. Trimming removed 7 bases from V and 5 bases from J, with 11 bases in between. CDR3 loop: CASTGTENEKLFF. The CDR3, as DNA: TGTGCCAGCACAGGGACGGAGAATGAAAAACTGTTTTTT.

This clonotype has a handful of counts. J is TRBJ1-5 and V is TRBV7-9; 7 nucleotides align to TRBD1. The CDR3 is 12 residues long. V shed 3 bases, J shed 12 bases, and the junction held 5 bases outside the gene matches. Looked up from germline, CDR1 is SEHNR and CDR2 is FQNEAQ (reference sequence). In DNA, the CDR3 is TGTGCCAGCAGCTTCGACAGGGAGGGCCAGCATTTT. This translates into CASSFDREGQHF.

This clonotype was found many times. The chain joins TRBV6-5 to TRBJ2-1; D might be TRBD1 (5 bases). The germline gives CDR1 MNHEY, CDR2 SVGAGI. The CDR3 has 16 amino acids. The germline V and J ends were trimmed by 0 bases and 2 bases, with 11 bases remaining between them. The CDR3 reads CASSYSRQGTYNEQFF. The CDR3 nucleotides read TGTGCCAGCAGTTACTCTAGGCAGGGAACCTACAATGAGCAGTTCTTC.

This clonotype was picked up many times. The V gene is TRBV7-2, the J gene TRBJ2-1; no clear D. The CDR3 loop spans 13 amino acids. Germline CDR1 and CDR2: SGHTA and FQGNSA. V gave up 5 bases and J gave up 8 bases, with 13 bases separating them. CDR3 region: CASSPVAGDEQFF. The CDR3 coding sequence is TGTGCCAGCAGCCCCGTAGCTGGGGATGAGCAGTTCTTC.

This clonotype was counted a single time. The CDR3 end shows no conserved phenylalanine or tryptophan, and so a read error is likely. The chain recombines TRBV6-5 with TRBJ2-5; D is uncertain. Trimming cost V 5 bases and J 3 bases, with 7 bases left between them. The CDR3 totals 12 residues. Looked up from germline, CDR1 is MNHEY and CDR2 is SVGAGI. The chain's CDR3 is CASSAREETQYY. The CDR3 nucleotides are TGTGCCAGCAGTGCCCGAGAAGAGACCCAGTACTAC.

The chain carries TRBV3-1 and TRBJ1-1, with D unresolved. The V gene lost 3 bases and the J gene lost 4 bases, with 3 bases spanning the gap. Per germline, CDR1 LGHDT and CDR2 YNNKEL (reference sequence). The CDR3 contains 11 residues. The CDR3 region is CASSHSTEAFF. The CDR3 nucleotides read TGTGCCAGCAGCCATAGCACTGAAGCTTTCTTT.

The chain has TRBV4-1 and TRBJ2-2, with D maybe TRBD1 (5 bases). Germline CDR1 is MGHRA and CDR2 is YSYEKL. The CDR3 has 15 amino acids. Trimming removed 1 base at V and 4 bases at J, with 10 bases between. CDR3 sequence (DNA): TGCGCCAGCAGCCAAGCTAGGACAAGCACCGGGGAGCTGTTTTTT. This translates into CASSQARTSTGELFF.

This clonotype was counted between two and nine times. The chain employs TRBV6-1 and TRBJ2-3, with TRBD2 matching 11 bases. The germline V gene has CDR1 MNHNS and CDR2 SASEGT. V lost 4 bases, J lost 4 bases, and 4 bases stayed unmatched. CDR3 length: 15 amino acids. CDR3 protein: CASSGTSGSPDTQYF. In DNA, the CDR3 is TGTGCCAGCAGTGGAACTAGCGGGAGCCCAGATACGCAGTATTTT.